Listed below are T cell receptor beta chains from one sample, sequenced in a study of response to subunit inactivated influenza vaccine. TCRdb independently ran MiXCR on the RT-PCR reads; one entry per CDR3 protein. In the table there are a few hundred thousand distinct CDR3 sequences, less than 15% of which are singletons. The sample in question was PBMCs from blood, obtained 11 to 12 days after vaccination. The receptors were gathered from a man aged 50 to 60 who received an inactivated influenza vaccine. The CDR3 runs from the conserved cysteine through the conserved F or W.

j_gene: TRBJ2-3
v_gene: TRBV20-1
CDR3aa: CSASPDSDTQYF

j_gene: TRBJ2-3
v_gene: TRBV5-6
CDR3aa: CASSPGLAASSTDTQYF

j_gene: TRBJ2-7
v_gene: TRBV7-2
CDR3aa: CASSPKAGGSVEQYF

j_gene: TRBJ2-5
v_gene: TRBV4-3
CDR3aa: CASSQDFRTSRQETQYF

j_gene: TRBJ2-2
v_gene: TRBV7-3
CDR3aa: CAGSPISDTGELFF

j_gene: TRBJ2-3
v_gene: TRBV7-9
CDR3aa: CASSLAGRKDTQYF

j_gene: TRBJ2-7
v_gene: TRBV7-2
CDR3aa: CASSQTGWAYEQYF

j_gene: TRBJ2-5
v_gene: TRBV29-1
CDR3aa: CSVEILGLRQNQETQYF

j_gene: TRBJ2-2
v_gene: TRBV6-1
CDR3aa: CASRPAGGNTGELFF

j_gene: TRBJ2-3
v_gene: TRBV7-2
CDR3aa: CASSSWDRDSDTQYF

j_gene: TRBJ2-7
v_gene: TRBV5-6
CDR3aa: CASSFDSVEQYF

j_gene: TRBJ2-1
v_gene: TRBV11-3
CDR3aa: CASSSGLAKLNEQFF

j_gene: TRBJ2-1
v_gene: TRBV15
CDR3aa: CATSMGLAAPNNEQFF

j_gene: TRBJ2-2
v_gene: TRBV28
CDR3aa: CASSLGRLGGVTGELFF

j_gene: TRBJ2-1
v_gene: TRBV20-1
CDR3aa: CSARGIAVYNEQFF

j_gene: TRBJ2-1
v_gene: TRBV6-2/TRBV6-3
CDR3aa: CASSYSPSGSMGEQFF

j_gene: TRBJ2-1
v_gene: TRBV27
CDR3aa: CASSLQASPVSYNEQFF

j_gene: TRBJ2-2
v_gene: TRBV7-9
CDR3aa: CASSWLINTGELFF

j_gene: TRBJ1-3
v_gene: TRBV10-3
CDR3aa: CAISLDRENTIYF

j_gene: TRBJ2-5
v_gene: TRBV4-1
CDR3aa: CASSQDRGRPQYF

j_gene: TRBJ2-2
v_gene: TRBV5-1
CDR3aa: CASSLDPPGWPNTGELFF

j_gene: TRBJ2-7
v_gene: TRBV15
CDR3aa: CATSRDGTTSSYEQYF

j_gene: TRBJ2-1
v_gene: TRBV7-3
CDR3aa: CASSTTGLGHNEQFF

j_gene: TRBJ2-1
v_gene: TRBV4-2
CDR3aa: CASSQAGAGGYGAANEQFF

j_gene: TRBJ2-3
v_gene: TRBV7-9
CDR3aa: CASSWLDGTGPDTQYF

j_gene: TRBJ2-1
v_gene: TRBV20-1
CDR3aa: CSARDLGGRQDNEQFF

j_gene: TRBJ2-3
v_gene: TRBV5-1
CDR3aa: CASRMALAGSLLDTQYF

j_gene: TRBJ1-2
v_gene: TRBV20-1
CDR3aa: CSAYPGRPVGYTF

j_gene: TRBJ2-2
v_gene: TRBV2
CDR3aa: CASSEGRRLTNTGELFF

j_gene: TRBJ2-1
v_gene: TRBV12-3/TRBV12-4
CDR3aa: CASWGSRGEQFF

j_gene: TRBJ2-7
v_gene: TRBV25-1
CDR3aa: CASSDPGRSYEQYF

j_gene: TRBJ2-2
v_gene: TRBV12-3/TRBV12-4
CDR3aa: CASTAGSRELFF

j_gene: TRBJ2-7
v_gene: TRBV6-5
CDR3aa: CASSYSSNRADEQYF